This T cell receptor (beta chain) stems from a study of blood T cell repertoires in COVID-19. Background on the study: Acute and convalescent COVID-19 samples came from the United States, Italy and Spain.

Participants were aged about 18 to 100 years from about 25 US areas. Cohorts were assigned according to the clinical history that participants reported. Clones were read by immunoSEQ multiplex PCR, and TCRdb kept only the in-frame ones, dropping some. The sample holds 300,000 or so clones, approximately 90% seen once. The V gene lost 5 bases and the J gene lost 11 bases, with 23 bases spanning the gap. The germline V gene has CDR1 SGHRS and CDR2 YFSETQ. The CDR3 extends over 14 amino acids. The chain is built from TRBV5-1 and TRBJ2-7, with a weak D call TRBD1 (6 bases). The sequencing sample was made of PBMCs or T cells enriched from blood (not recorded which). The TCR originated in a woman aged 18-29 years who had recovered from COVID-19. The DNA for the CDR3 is TGCGCCAGCAGACCCCTAGCAGGGGCCCTTATTGAGTACTTC. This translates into CASRPLAGALIEYF.